Sequencing of this T cell receptor (beta chain) was carried out in a study of CD8 T cells in ankylosing spondylitis. TCRdb re-called the 5' RACE reads with MiXCR, one entry per CDR3 protein. The repertoire includes 150,000 to 200,000 distinct CDR3 sequences, approximately 32% of them detected once, and 6% sits in the top ten. General study findings and limits: Reported data indicate significant enrichment of disease-linked clones within matched ankylosing spondylitis synovial fluid.

The CDR3 is 15 residues long. Trimming at V came to 6 bases and at J to 2 bases, leaving 4 bases not matched to a gene. Remarks on this clonotype: Antigen specificity is unknown.

The sequence was obtained from a male donor with ankylosing spondylitis. Material: synovial fluid, either unsorted or a sorted T cell fraction (not recorded which). The rearrangement joins TRBV12-3 or TRBV12-4 to TRBJ2-2, with TRBD2 matching 9 bases. CDR3 nucleotides: TGTGCCAGCAGACCTAGCGGGGTTAACACCGGGGAGCTGTTTTTT. It encodes CASRPSGVNTGELFF.